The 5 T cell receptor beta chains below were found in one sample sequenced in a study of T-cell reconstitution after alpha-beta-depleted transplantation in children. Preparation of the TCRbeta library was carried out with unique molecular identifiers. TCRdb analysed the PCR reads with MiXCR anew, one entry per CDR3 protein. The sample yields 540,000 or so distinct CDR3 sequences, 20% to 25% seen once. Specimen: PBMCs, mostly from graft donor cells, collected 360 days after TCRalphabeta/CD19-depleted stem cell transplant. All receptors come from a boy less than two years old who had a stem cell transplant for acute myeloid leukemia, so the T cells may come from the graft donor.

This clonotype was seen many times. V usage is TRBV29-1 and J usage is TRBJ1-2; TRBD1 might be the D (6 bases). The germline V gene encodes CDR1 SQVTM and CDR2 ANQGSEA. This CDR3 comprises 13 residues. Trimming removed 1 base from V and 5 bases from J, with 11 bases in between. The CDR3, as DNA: TGCAGCGTTGAAGGGGGGCTCGGGTATGGCTACACCTTC. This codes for CSVEGGLGYGYTF.

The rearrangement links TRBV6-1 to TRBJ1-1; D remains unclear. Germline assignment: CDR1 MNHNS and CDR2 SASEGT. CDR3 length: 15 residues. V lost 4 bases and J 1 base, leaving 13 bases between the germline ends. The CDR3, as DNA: TGTGCCAGCAGTGCCAGGCCATTATGGAACACTGAAGCTTTCTTT. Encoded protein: CASSARPLWNTEAFF.

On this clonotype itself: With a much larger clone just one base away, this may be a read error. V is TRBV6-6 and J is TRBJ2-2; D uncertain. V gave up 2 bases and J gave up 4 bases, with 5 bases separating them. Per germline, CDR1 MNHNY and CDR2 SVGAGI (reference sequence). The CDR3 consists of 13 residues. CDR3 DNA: TGTGCCAGCAGTTACCCGGTCACCGGGGAGCTGTTTTTT. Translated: CASSYPVTGELFF.

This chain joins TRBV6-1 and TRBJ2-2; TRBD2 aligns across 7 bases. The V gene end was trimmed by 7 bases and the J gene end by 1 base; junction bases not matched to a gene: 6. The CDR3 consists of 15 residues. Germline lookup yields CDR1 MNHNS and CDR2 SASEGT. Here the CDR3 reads CASTYGGMNTGELFF. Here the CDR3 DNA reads TGTGCCAGCACCTACGGGGGGATGAACACCGGGGAGCTGTTTTTT.

This CDR3 reads CSAKTLDRDKLFF. CDR3 coding DNA: TGCAGTGCTAAAACCCTTGACAGGGATAAACTGTTTTTT. The chain uses TRBV20-1 and TRBJ1-4, with TRBD1 matching over 7 bases. CDR1 DFQATT and CDR2 SNEGSKA come from the germline V gene (reference sequence). V was pared by 4 bases and J by 11 bases, with 10 bases of the junction left unmatched. The CDR3 loop spans 13 amino acids.